Each of the 10 T cell receptor beta chains below was sequenced from the same sample in a study of cytomegalovirus exposure and HLA in healthy donors. The PCR contained 60 Vbeta and 13 Jbeta primers. The table came from immunoSEQ multiplex PCR; TCRdb's copy has only in-frame clones and leaves some out. The sample carries 150,000 to 200,000 clones, approximately 85% recorded once. Sample: PBMCs. The receptor source for this set is a man younger than 35 in good health and CMV-seropositive.

This chain uses TRBV5-1 with TRBJ1-2; D possibly corresponds to TRBD1 (5 bases). This CDR3 is built from 14 residues. Germline CDR1 and CDR2: SGHRS and YFSETQ. The ends were cut back, 0 bases at V and 3 bases at J, with 9 bases in the middle. The chain's CDR3 is CASSLGDSDYGYTF. In nucleotides, the CDR3 is TGCGCCAGCAGCTTGGGCGACAGCGACTATGGCTACACCTTC.

The chain has TRBV27 and TRBJ2-7, with a tentative D call TRBD2 (6 bases). Germline assignment: CDR1 MNHEY and CDR2 SMNVEV (reference sequence). The CDR3 consists of 14 residues. V lost 3 bases, J lost 1 base, and 10 bases lay in between. The CDR3 DNA reads TGTGCCAGCAGTTTCGCAGGGAGGTCCTACGAGCAGTACTTC. Amino acid sequence: CASSFAGRSYEQYF.

This rearrangement joins TRBV7-9 to TRBJ1-1, with D perhaps TRBD1 (6 bases). Germline-derived CDR1 and CDR2 are SEHNR and FQNEAQ (reference sequence). The CDR3 spans 14 residues. Trimming pared 0 bases from V and 7 bases from J, leaving 12 bases between. This CDR3 is CASSLAEGQFEAFF. The CDR3 DNA is TGTGCCAGCAGCTTAGCGGAAGGACAGTTTGAAGCTTTCTTT.

The V and J genes are TRBV4-3 and TRBJ2-7; 7 nucleotides line up with TRBD1. Germline-derived CDR1 and CDR2 are LGHNA and YSLEER. The CDR3 covers 14 residues. Trimming took 3 bases from V and 7 from J; bases not matched to a gene: 9. The CDR3 region is CASSQRTGSEEQYF. CDR3 sequence (DNA): TGCGCCAGCAGCCAGAGGACAGGCTCGGAAGAGCAGTACTTC.

The chain couples TRBV29-1 to TRBJ2-1; TRBD2 might be the D (5 bases). The CDR3 is 14 residues long. The germline V gene encodes CDR1 SQVTM and CDR2 ANQGSEA. Trimming took off 4 bases at V and 0 bases at J, with 10 bases between the two ends. The CDR3 reads CSVAGDSSYNEQFF. The CDR3 nucleotides are TGCAGCGTTGCCGGGGATAGCTCCTACAATGAGCAGTTCTTC.

The V call is TRBV7-8, the J call TRBJ2-7; 8 nucleotides agree with TRBD2. Per the germline V gene, CDR1 is SGHVS and CDR2 is FQNEAQ. The CDR3 sequence is 15 residues long. The ends lost 6 bases at V and 0 bases at J; junction bases unmatched: 7. The CDR3 protein is CASRFSGAYSYEQYF. The CDR3 nucleotides are TGTGCCAGCAGGTTTAGCGGGGCCTACTCCTACGAGCAGTACTTC.

CDR3 residues: CASSNTGGGGAFF. The CDR3 DNA reads as TGTGCCAGCAGCAACACCGGGGGGGGAGGAGCTTTCTTT. This chain links TRBV9 with TRBJ1-1; a weak D match, TRBD1 (5 bases). Germline CDR1 and CDR2: SGDLS and YYNGEE. This CDR3 comprises 13 residues. V was trimmed by 4 bases and J by 10 bases, leaving 17 bases between them. Combining the CDR3 with reference TRBV9 and TRBJ1-1 gives the whole variable domain DSGVTQTPKHLITATGQRVTLRCSPRSGDLSVYWYQQSLDQGLQFLIQYYNGEERAKGNILERFSAQQFPDLHSELNLSSLELGDSALYFCASSNTGGGGAFFGQGTRLTVV.

The CDR3 loop reads CASSVGDSFYEQYF. In nucleotides, the CDR3 is TGTGCCAGCAGCGTAGGGGACAGCTTCTACGAGCAGTACTTC. The J gene is TRBJ2-7, the V gene TRBV9, with TRBD1 matching 7 bases. This CDR3 is built from 14 residues. CDR1 is SGDLS, CDR2 YYNGEE, per germline. J was trimmed by 3 bases and V by 0 bases; bases with no gene match: 3. Combining the CDR3 with reference TRBV9 and TRBJ2-7 gives the whole variable domain DSGVTQTPKHLITATGQRVTLRCSPRSGDLSVYWYQQSLDQGLQFLIQYYNGEERAKGNILERFSAQQFPDLHSELNLSSLELGDSALYFCASSVGDSFYEQYFGPGTRLTVT.

Here the CDR3 reads CASSLGRGGNEKLFF. The CDR3 DNA reads as TGCGCCAGCAGCTTGGGTCGGGGTGGTAATGAAAAACTGTTTTTT. This chain uses TRBV5-1 with TRBJ1-4; no clear D gene. CDR1 is SGHRS and CDR2 is YFSETQ in the germline V gene. The ends were cut back, 0 bases at V and 4 bases at J, with 10 bases in the middle. CDR3 length equals 15 residues.

The gene calls are TRBV5-1 and TRBJ2-3; 8 nucleotides align to TRBD2. From germline, CDR1 is SGHRS and CDR2 YFSETQ. J was trimmed by 4 bases and V by 3 bases; bases with no gene match: 10. This CDR3 region has 16 residues. The CDR3 region is CASSSGGRGAADTQYF. As DNA, the CDR3 is TGCGCCAGCAGCTCCGGTGGGCGGGGGGCTGCAGATACGCAGTATTTT.